The 15 T cell receptor beta chains presented below share a single source sample, sequenced in a study of blood T cell repertoires in COVID-19. The protocol was immunoSEQ multiplex PCR, while the TCRdb copy is restricted to in-frame clones and leaves out a portion. The sample holds 25,000 or so clones; 75% to 90% are singletons and the top ten take roughly a sixth. What was sequenced was peripheral blood. The receptors derive from a human donor with acute or convalescent COVID-19. The donor label of this sample is uncertain.

Written as DNA, the CDR3 is TGTGCCAGCAGCCAAGACGTAGAGACAGATACGCAGTATTTT. Protein product: CASSQDVETDTQYF. The genes are TRBV3-1 (or the pseudogene TRBV3-2) and TRBJ2-3; no clear D. Trimming removed 0 bases at V and 3 bases at J, with 7 bases between. CDR3 size: 14 residues. Germline lookup yields CDR1 LGHDT and CDR2 YNNKEL (reference sequence).

The V gene is TRBV7-8, the J gene TRBJ2-7; D gene ambiguous. This CDR3 has 12 amino acids. The germline V and J ends were trimmed by 4 bases and 0 bases, with 4 bases remaining between them. CDR1 is SGHVS, CDR2 FQNEAQ, per germline. The CDR3 loop reads CASSSLSYEQYF. The CDR3 DNA reads as TGTGCCAGCAGCTCCCTCTCCTACGAGCAGTACTTC.

The chain combines TRBV6-5 with TRBJ1-5, with TRBD1 matching 9 bases. V was clipped by 5 bases and J by 4 bases; unmatched bases: 3. The CDR3 is 14 amino acids. Germline lookup yields CDR1 MNHEY and CDR2 SVGAGI. The CDR3 loop is CASSLDRGNQPQHF. CDR3 bases: TGTGCCAGCAGTCTAGACAGGGGGAATCAGCCCCAGCATTTT.

The CDR3 DNA is TGTGCCAGCAAATTAGTAGTATACAATGAGCAGTTCTTC. This translates into CASKLVVYNEQFF. J is TRBJ2-1 and V is TRBV2, with D uncertain. This CDR3 spans 13 amino acids. Trimming removed 7 bases from V and 4 bases from J, with 11 bases in between. The germline V gene has CDR1 SNHLY and CDR2 FYNNEI.

J is TRBJ2-6 and V is TRBV4-2, with 9 positions matching TRBD1. This CDR3 comprises 20 residues. V shed 4 bases, J shed 1 base, and the junction held 14 bases outside the gene matches. Germline-derived CDR1 and CDR2 are LGHNA and YNFKEQ. CDR3 in DNA: TGTGCCAGCAGCCCCCCTACTCTAGACAGGGGGAATTCTGGGGCCAACGTCCTGACTTTC. This gives the protein CASSPPTLDRGNSGANVLTF.

The gene calls are TRBV9 and TRBJ1-1; possible D gene TRBD1, 5 bases. CDR3 length: 15 residues. Germline CDR1 is SGDLS and CDR2 is YYNGEE. Trimming took off 0 bases at V and 4 bases at J, with 13 bases between the two ends. The CDR3 nucleotides are TGTGCCAGCAGCGTAGGGGGGGTCGGGGGCACTGAAGCTTTCTTT. Translating gives CASSVGGVGGTEAFF.

The chain employs TRBV27 and TRBJ2-7, with D perhaps TRBD2 (5 bases). The CDR3 loop spans 13 amino acids. Germline loops: CDR1 MNHEY, CDR2 SMNVEV (reference sequence). Trimming cost V 6 bases and J 7 bases, with 16 bases left between them. The CDR3 loop is CASRAPGLKEQYF. As DNA, the CDR3 is TGTGCCAGCAGAGCCCCTGGACTGAAGGAGCAGTACTTC.

This chain uses TRBV7-9 with TRBJ2-2, with 7 bases identical to TRBD1. CDR3 size: 15 residues. V dropped 4 bases and J dropped 6; count of bases not matched to a gene: 8. From germline, CDR1 is SEHNR and CDR2 FQNEAQ (reference sequence). CDR3 in DNA: TGTGCCAGCAGCTCACAGACAGGGTCTGCCGGGGAGCTGTTTTTT. Translating gives CASSSQTGSAGELFF.

The chain is built from TRBV2 and TRBJ2-7, with a possible D match to TRBD2 (6 bases). Trimming shortened V by 7 bases and J by 2 bases, and 12 bases separated the two germline ends. Germline CDR1 SNHLY, CDR2 FYNNEI. CDR3 length equals 13 residues. The CDR3 DNA is TGTGCCAGCAAAGGGAGGTCCCCCTACGAGCAGTACTTC. This translates into CASKGRSPYEQYF. The full variable domain, with the rest looked up from reference TRBV2 and TRBJ2-7, is EPEVTQTPSHQVTQMGQEVILRCVPISNHLYFYWYRQILGQKVEFLVSFYNNEISEKSEIFDDQFSVERPDGSNFTLKIRSTKLEDSAMYFCASKGRSPYEQYFGPGTRLTVT.

The chain uses TRBV29-1 and TRBJ2-2; 7 bases agree with TRBD1. Germline trimming cut 6 bases from V and 5 bases from J; bases unmatched to any gene: 6. The CDR3 contains 13 residues. Germline V gives CDR1 SQVTM, CDR2 ANQGSEA. CDR3 nucleotide sequence: TGCAGCGTGCCCGGGACAGTGACCGGGGAGCTGTTTTTT. This encodes CSVPGTVTGELFF.

The CDR3 DNA follows: TGTGCCATCAGTGGCCAGGGGGCGGGGGTTGGAGATACGCAGTATTTT. Encoded protein: CAISGQGAGVGDTQYF. The chain uses TRBV10-3 and TRBJ2-3, with D maybe TRBD1 (8 bases). V lost 4 bases and J 5 bases, leaving 19 bases between the germline ends. CDR1 ENHRY and CDR2 SYGVKD come from the germline V gene. The CDR3 has 16 residues.

J is TRBJ2-7 and V is TRBV4-2, with 7 bases fitting TRBD2. The CDR3 is made up of 13 amino acids. Germline CDR1 LGHNA, CDR2 YNFKEQ. V lost 4 bases to trimming and J lost 2 bases; unmatched junction nucleotides: 2. CDR3 amino acids: CASSRGGTYEQYF. In nucleotides, the CDR3 is TGTGCCAGCAGCCGCGGGGGAACCTACGAGCAGTACTTC.

This chain links TRBV29-1 with TRBJ1-1; D gene unclear. The germline CDR1 and CDR2 sequences are SQVTM and ANQGSEA. Deletions cut 7 bases from V and 7 bases from J, with 16 bases between. The CDR3 sequence is 12 residues long. In DNA, the CDR3 is TGCAGCGCCCTGATCAGTTTACATGAAGCTTTCTTT. This gives the protein CSALISLHEAFF.

The J gene is TRBJ2-1, the V gene TRBV4-3; 10 bases map to TRBD1. The V segment lost 5 bases and the J segment 14 bases; nucleotides outside the gene matches: 9. The CDR3 has 13 residues. Germline V gene lookup returns CDR1 LGHNA and CDR2 YSLEER. The CDR3 DNA is TGCGCCAGCAGCGCGACGGGACAGGGGTCGGAGTTCTTC. It translates to CASSATGQGSEFF.

The V gene is TRBV15, the J gene TRBJ2-5, with D possibly being TRBD2 (7 bases). The CDR3 has 15 residues. V lost 0 bases and J lost 6, with 14 bases in between. CDR1 and CDR2 from the germline V gene are LNHNV and YYDKDF (reference sequence). The CDR3 region has the DNA TGTGCCACCAGCAGAGAAGGGGGAGGGCCGAAGACCCAGTACTTC. It specifies CATSREGGGPKTQYF.